A selection of T cell receptor beta chains follows, all from one sample in a study of shared clonotypes between healthy human individuals. Assay used: immunoSEQ multiplex PCR; TCRdb lists only in-frame clones, some missing. The top ten clones hold less than 0.25% of a sample with over 750,000 clones, 90% to 97% of them seen once. Sequenced sample: naive CD8+ T cells sorted from blood. The receptors originated from a man in his thirties or forties in good health. Both conserved end residues are part of each CDR3. Fields, in order: V gene, clone size, D gene, J gene, CDR3 protein, CDR3 DNA. The D gene is left open where the match is weak. Expanded clones get a size class; other rows say once, few or many, or leave the size out.

V: TRBV4-1; size: -; D: -; J: TRBJ2-7; CDR3: CASSQVRVSYEQYF; DNA: TGCGCCAGCAGCCAAGTACGGGTATCCTACGAGCAGTACTTC
V: TRBV12-5; size: once; D: -; J: TRBJ2-2; CDR3: CASGFKGQDTGELFF; DNA: TGTGCTAGTGGTTTTAAGGGGCAGGACACCGGGGAGCTGTTTTTT
V: TRBV10-1; size: -; D: -; J: TRBJ2-2; CDR3: CASSEKGTNTGELFF; DNA: TGCGCCAGCAGTGAAAAGGGGACGAACACCGGGGAGCTGTTTTTT
V: TRBV27; size: -; D: -; J: TRBJ2-5; CDR3: CASSLERGGETQYF; DNA: TGTGCCAGCAGTCTCGAGAGGGGCGGGGAGACCCAGTACTTC
V: TRBV9; size: -; D: TRBD1; J: TRBJ2-7; CDR3: CASSVGTGDEQYF; DNA: TGTGCCAGCAGCGTAGGGACAGGGGACGAGCAGTACTTC
V: TRBV7-3; size: -; D: TRBD2; J: TRBJ2-1; CDR3: CASSLGFGTSNNNEQFF; DNA: TGTGCCAGCAGCTTGGGTTTCGGGACTAGCAATAACAATGAGCAGTTCTTC
V: TRBV28; size: -; D: TRBD2; J: TRBJ2-1; CDR3: CASSFSSGGKSRNEQFF; DNA: TGTGCCAGCAGTTTTAGTAGCGGGGGGAAGAGCAGGAATGAGCAGTTCTTC
V: TRBV27; size: -; D: TRBD2; J: TRBJ2-1; CDR3: CASSLWEGLGNEQFF; DNA: TGTGCCAGCAGTTTATGGGAGGGGTTGGGAAATGAGCAGTTCTTC
V: TRBV11-2; size: -; D: -; J: TRBJ1-4; CDR3: CASSLGEKLFF; DNA: TGTGCCAGCAGCCTTGGGGAAAAACTGTTTTTT
V: TRBV9; size: -; D: -; J: TRBJ2-6; CDR3: CASTPGPISGANVLTF; DNA: TGTGCCAGCACGCCGGGCCCGATCTCTGGGGCCAACGTCCTGACTTTC
V: TRBV29-1; size: -; D: TRBD1; J: TRBJ2-3; CDR3: CSVRDSTTQYF; DNA: TGCAGCGTCAGGGACAGCACGACGCAGTATTTT
V: TRBV2; size: once; D: TRBD1; J: TRBJ2-5; CDR3: CASVGTVQETQYF; DNA: TGTGCCAGCGTGGGGACAGTGCAAGAGACCCAGTACTTC
V: TRBV11-2; size: -; D: TRBD2; J: TRBJ2-3; CDR3: CASSSPVGGLLVTDTQYF; DNA: TGTGCCAGCAGCTCACCTGTCGGGGGGTTACTAGTGACAGATACGCAGTATTTT
V: TRBV7-9; size: -; D: -; J: TRBJ1-2; CDR3: CASSRTGNGYTF; DNA: TGTGCCAGCAGCCGAACAGGGAATGGCTACACCTTC
V: TRBV30; size: -; D: TRBD2; J: TRBJ2-7; CDR3: CAWSAGLAGYEQYF; DNA: TGTGCCTGGAGTGCTGGACTAGCGGGCTACGAGCAGTACTTC
V: TRBV11-2; size: -; D: -; J: TRBJ2-5; CDR3: CASSLDETQYF; DNA: TGTGCCAGCAGCTTAGATGAGACCCAGTACTTC
V: TRBV27; size: -; D: -; J: TRBJ2-7; CDR3: CASGTRSYEQYF; DNA: TGTGCCAGCGGCACGCGCTCCTACGAGCAGTACTTC
V: TRBV28; size: -; D: TRBD1; J: TRBJ2-7; CDR3: CASSSNRGEQYF; DNA: TGTGCCAGCAGTTCGAACAGGGGCGAGCAGTACTTC
V: TRBV20-1; size: -; D: TRBD1; J: TRBJ2-5; CDR3: CSARAGGSQYF; DNA: TGCAGTGCTAGAGCAGGGGGCTCACAGTACTTC
V: TRBV5-1; size: -; D: -; J: TRBJ1-4; CDR3: CASSLVSTEQKLFF; DNA: TGCGCCAGCAGCTTGGTGTCGACGGAGCAAAAACTGTTTTTT
V: TRBV4-1; size: -; D: TRBD2; J: TRBJ2-7; CDR3: CASSQGTGTSGYEQYF; DNA: TGCGCCAGCAGCCAAGGGACCGGGACTAGCGGCTACGAGCAGTACTTC
V: TRBV7-9; size: -; D: -; J: TRBJ2-1; CDR3: CASSLALGIEQFF; DNA: TGTGCCAGCAGCTTAGCGTTGGGGATTGAGCAGTTCTTC
V: TRBV9; size: -; D: TRBD1; J: TRBJ1-2; CDR3: CASSAGTGNYGYTF; DNA: TGTGCCAGCAGCGCCGGGACAGGGAACTATGGCTACACCTTC
V: TRBV11-2; size: -; D: -; J: TRBJ2-7; CDR3: CASSGVYEQYF; DNA: TGTGCCAGCAGCGGGGTCTACGAGCAGTACTTC
V: TRBV7-6; size: -; D: TRBD2; J: TRBJ2-7; CDR3: CASSFSGRADEQYF; DNA: TGTGCCAGCAGCTTTAGCGGGAGGGCCGACGAGCAGTACTTC
V: TRBV7-6; size: -; D: TRBD1; J: TRBJ1-4; CDR3: CASSSNDDETGGGSEKLFF; DNA: TGTGCCAGCAGCTCAAACGACGACGAGACAGGGGGCGGGAGTGAAAAACTGTTTTTT
V: TRBV27; size: -; D: TRBD1; J: TRBJ2-7; CDR3: CASSTSQGESIYEQYF; DNA: TGTGCCAGCAGTACCTCGCAGGGGGAGTCTATCTACGAGCAGTACTTC
V: TRBV9; size: -; D: -; J: TRBJ2-5; CDR3: CASSTRPDRRQETQYF; DNA: TGTGCCAGCAGCACACGACCCGACAGGCGTCAAGAGACCCAGTACTTC
V: TRBV5-1; size: -; D: -; J: TRBJ2-7; CDR3: CASSSSTGYEQYF; DNA: TGCGCCAGCAGCTCTAGCACAGGCTACGAGCAGTACTTC
V: TRBV7-9; size: -; D: -; J: TRBJ1-1; CDR3: CASSLAASTGPGARESAFF; DNA: TGTGCCAGCAGCTTAGCGGCCAGCACGGGGCCGGGGGCGCGGGAGTCAGCTTTCTTT
V: TRBV9; size: -; D: -; J: TRBJ1-5; CDR3: CASSAPIPRLDQPQHF; DNA: TGTGCCAGCAGCGCCCCTATCCCCCGACTGGATCAGCCCCAGCATTTT
V: TRBV7-9; size: -; D: TRBD1; J: TRBJ1-1; CDR3: CASSDPGQGTNTEAFF; DNA: TGTGCCAGCAGCGACCCCGGACAGGGAACGAACACTGAAGCTTTCTTT
V: TRBV29-1; size: -; D: TRBD1; J: TRBJ2-7; CDR3: CSVEDGQGGPEQYF; DNA: TGCAGCGTTGAAGATGGACAGGGCGGTCCCGAGCAGTACTTC
V: TRBV27; size: -; D: TRBD2; J: TRBJ2-1; CDR3: CASSFRAGYNEQFF; DNA: TGTGCCAGCAGTTTCCGAGCGGGGTACAATGAGCAGTTCTTC
V: TRBV6-5; size: -; D: TRBD1; J: TRBJ2-7; CDR3: CASRRGQRIYEQYF; DNA: TGTGCCAGCAGGAGGGGACAGAGAATTTACGAGCAGTACTTC
V: TRBV4-1; size: -; D: TRBD2; J: TRBJ2-1; CDR3: CASSQFLDRGSLANEQFF; DNA: TGCGCCAGCAGCCAATTCTTGGATCGCGGGAGCTTAGCCAATGAGCAGTTCTTC
V: TRBV5-4; size: -; D: TRBD2; J: TRBJ2-1; CDR3: CAGRIAGGGNEQFF; DNA: TGTGCCGGAAGAATAGCGGGAGGAGGGAATGAGCAGTTCTTC
V: TRBV14; size: -; D: -; J: TRBJ2-7; CDR3: CASSHPSGGIYEQYF; DNA: TGTGCCAGCAGCCACCCCAGTGGCGGGATTTACGAGCAGTACTTC
V: TRBV6-5; size: -; D: -; J: TRBJ1-1; CDR3: CASSYRGRDTEAFF; DNA: TGTGCCAGCAGTTACAGGGGTCGGGACACTGAAGCTTTCTTT
V: TRBV7-9; size: -; D: -; J: TRBJ2-1; CDR3: CASSLGTNEQFF; DNA: TGTGCCAGCAGTCTGGGTACCAATGAGCAGTTCTTC
V: TRBV7-6; size: -; D: -; J: TRBJ2-1; CDR3: CASSTLGSGESYNEQFF; DNA: TGTGCCAGCAGCACCCTCGGGAGCGGAGAGTCCTACAATGAGCAGTTCTTC
V: TRBV29-1; size: once; D: -; J: TRBJ1-1; CDR3: CSVMSRGAEAFF; DNA: TGCAGCGTAATGTCCAGGGGTGCTGAAGCTTTCTTT
V: TRBV11-1; size: -; D: TRBD2; J: TRBJ2-5; CDR3: CASTGTSRQETQYF; DNA: TGTGCCAGCACGGGGACTAGTCGCCAAGAGACCCAGTACTTC
V: TRBV9; size: -; D: -; J: TRBJ1-2; CDR3: CASSDRAYGYTF; DNA: TGTGCCAGCAGCGACCGGGCGTATGGCTACACCTTC
V: TRBV10-2; size: -; D: TRBD1; J: TRBJ1-1; CDR3: CASSNQDRGFAEAFF; DNA: TGCGCCAGCAGCAACCAGGACAGGGGTTTCGCTGAAGCTTTCTTT
V: TRBV11-3; size: -; D: -; J: TRBJ2-7; CDR3: CASSAGGEGSDLYEQYF; DNA: TGTGCCAGCAGCGCAGGAGGAGAAGGTAGCGACCTCTACGAGCAGTACTTC
V: TRBV7-9; size: -; D: -; J: TRBJ2-1; CDR3: CASSWARLAGADQFF; DNA: TGTGCCAGCAGCTGGGCAAGACTCGCGGGGGCCGACCAGTTCTTC
V: TRBV27; size: -; D: TRBD2; J: TRBJ2-1; CDR3: CASSLSASGRVEQFF; DNA: TGTGCCAGCAGTTTATCTGCCAGCGGGAGGGTTGAGCAGTTCTTC
V: TRBV7-9; size: -; D: -; J: TRBJ1-2; CDR3: CASSLNPKSSGLGYTF; DNA: TGTGCCAGCAGCTTAAATCCCAAATCTTCAGGGCTCGGCTACACCTTC
V: TRBV27; size: -; D: -; J: TRBJ2-1; CDR3: CASSLPPGGREQFF; DNA: TGTGCCAGCAGTTTGCCCCCTGGGGGTAGGGAGCAGTTCTTC
V: TRBV28; size: -; D: -; J: TRBJ1-1; CDR3: CASSPRTGGPEAFF; DNA: TGTGCCAGCAGTCCTCGGACGGGAGGGCCTGAAGCTTTCTTT
V: TRBV27; size: -; D: -; J: TRBJ2-1; CDR3: CASSKYSYNEQFF; DNA: TGTGCCAGCAGTAAATACTCCTACAATGAGCAGTTCTTC
V: TRBV9; size: -; D: TRBD1; J: TRBJ2-1; CDR3: CASSKGQGFYNEQFF; DNA: TGTGCCAGCAGCAAAGGACAGGGGTTTTACAATGAGCAGTTCTTC